This T cell receptor beta chain stems from a study of cytomegalovirus exposure and HLA in healthy donors. The wider study: The Caucasian-associated ancestry cluster held roughly 80% of over 350 genotyped donors. General study findings and limits: Among TCR sequences, most were rare, though some public TCRs appeared in many donors. Relative to equally common others, HLA-associated TCR beta chains showed greater clonal expansion in a later analysis.

A multiplex PCR was run with 60 Vbeta primers and 13 Jbeta primers. This table comes from immunoSEQ multiplex PCR, and its TCRdb copy is limited to in-frame clones, with some not included. Seen here are more than 100,000 clones, 75% to 80% observed once, and the top ten hold 3.3%. This clone has more than one count but fewer than ten. Its antigen remains unidentified. The CDR3 is 16 amino acids. J was trimmed by 3 bases and V by 0 bases; bases with no gene match: 5. Germline assignment: CDR1 MNHEY and CDR2 SVGAGI. Those who donated were healthy bone marrow donors. The chain couples TRBV6-5 to TRBJ2-5; TRBD1 aligns across 9 bases. The TCR comes from a woman under 40 in good health and CMV-seropositive. Sequenced input: PBMCs. This CDR3 is CASSYSRDRAKETQYF. In DNA, the CDR3 is TGTGCCAGCAGTTACTCACGGGACAGGGCCAAAGAGACCCAGTACTTC.